This T cell receptor (beta chain) derives from a study of blood T cell repertoires in COVID-19. At the level of the study: Some COVID-19 samples were acute and others convalescent; all came from the United States, Italy and Spain. From T cells, B-cell-depleted T cells, or PBMCs came the material, which was cDNA or gDNA.

CDR3 length equals 14 residues. Trimming at V came to 7 bases and at J to 5 bases, leaving 6 bases not matched to a gene. Germline V gives CDR1 LGHDT, CDR2 YNNKEL (reference sequence). Clones were sequenced by immunoSEQ multiplex PCR, and TCRdb holds only the in-frame ones, with some missing. The sample yields over 130,000 clones, 84% seen once. Enrolled through a virtual design, the participants were between 18 and 89 years of age and came from some 26 US areas. The receptor was derived from a woman aged 18-29 years who had been exposed to COVID-19. Sample: PBMCs or T cells enriched from blood (not recorded which). The rearrangement links TRBV3-1 (or the pseudogene TRBV3-2) to TRBJ1-1; 11 bases are a match to TRBD1. CDR3 sequence (DNA): TGTGCCAGCACTCTGGACAGGGGGCGAACTGAAGCTTTCTTT. Translation: CASTLDRGRTEAFF.